Listed below are T cell receptor beta chains from one sample, sequenced in a study of blood T cell repertoires in COVID-19. This table comes from immunoSEQ multiplex PCR, and its TCRdb copy is limited to in-frame clones, with some not included. This table holds approximately 230,000 clones, about four fifths found once. The sample consisted of peripheral blood. These receptors all come from an elderly man with acute or convalescent COVID-19. Each CDR3 is given with its conserved first and last residue. The listing skips clone size in some rows; elsewhere it reads once, few, many or a size class.

clone size	V gene	J gene	CDR3 protein
few	TRBV6-1	TRBJ2-7	CASSEVRVSYEQYF
many	TRBV2	TRBJ1-5	CASSRRWRGNQPQHF
.	TRBV12-3/TRBV12-4	TRBJ2-1	CASKAGGPGEQFF
.	TRBV24-1	TRBJ2-3	CATSDPRARTDTQYF
.	TRBV7-8	TRBJ2-1	CASSLATAGVAYNEQFF
.	TRBV7-9	TRBJ1-5	CASSSGQGWSNQPQHF
.	TRBV28	TRBJ2-3	CASSRRGPDTQYF
.	TRBV9	TRBJ2-1	CASSMGTSGTYNEQFF
.	TRBV3-1/TRBV3-2	TRBJ1-4	CASSPKTNRGEEKLFF
.	TRBV30	TRBJ1-2	CAWSVPGVYTF
once	TRBV4-2	TRBJ2-5	CASSQVGTSGQETQYF
few	TRBV21-1	TRBJ2-7	CASSKGQGRNEQYF
.	TRBV29-1	TRBJ2-1	CSVSNDGRMEFF
.	TRBV7-9	TRBJ2-3	CASSGGPDTQYF
.	TRBV6-5	TRBJ2-7	CASSPRLATGGEQYF
once	TRBV28	TRBJ1-6	CASSSTGRGNSPLHF
.	TRBV19	TRBJ2-5	CASSIPQETQYF
.	TRBV28	TRBJ2-3	CASNGNTDTQYF
.	TRBV5-1	TRBJ2-3	CASSLGTGAPRDTQYF
.	TRBV3-1/TRBV3-2	TRBJ2-7	CASSQGQASYEQYF
.	TRBV5-4	TRBJ2-5	CASSSAGTSGIQETQYF
.	TRBV2	TRBJ2-5	CASSLIPGGQETQYF
.	TRBV2	TRBJ2-7	CASGGTSYIGYEQYF
.	TRBV12-3/TRBV12-4	TRBJ2-7	CASSFGGPYEQYF
.	TRBV3-1/TRBV3-2	TRBJ2-5	CASSSHRSSYQETQYF
.	TRBV19	TRBJ1-6	CASNEGPYNSPLHF
once	TRBV7-2	TRBJ2-3	CASSLRGNTDTQYF
.	TRBV3-1/TRBV3-2	TRBJ1-5	CASSQGGVNNQPQHF
.	TRBV18	TRBJ2-2	CASSRVTGELFF
.	TRBV2	TRBJ2-2	CASSTRTGGGGELFF
few	TRBV14	TRBJ2-7	CASSLRTGGHHEQYF
.	TRBV11-2	TRBJ1-3	CASSLDLGTGAGGNTIYF
.	TRBV7-9	TRBJ1-1	CASSLGSYTEAFF
.	TRBV25-1	TRBJ2-2	CASSVTGTGKTGELFF
few	TRBV11-1	TRBJ2-4	CASSPRNPLAKNIQYF
.	TRBV7-9	TRBJ2-3	CASSWRTGDSKGSDTQYF
.	TRBV3-1/TRBV3-2	TRBJ2-7	CASSQAGGLHGEQYF
.	TRBV27	TRBJ2-1	CASSLLSRGGRASYEQFF
.	TRBV7-2	TRBJ2-7	CASSLMGLAGYEQYF
.	TRBV19	TRBJ1-2	CASSMGRPIGYGYTF
.	TRBV7-8	TRBJ1-3	CASSLDFGGGGYTIYF
.	TRBV5-1	TRBJ1-3	CASSLGQGASGNTIYF
.	TRBV4-1	TRBJ2-3	CASSQEPPRDTQYF
.	TRBV5-1	TRBJ1-2	CASSPAQGNYGYTF
.	TRBV7-9	TRBJ2-3	CASTRQGLSTDTQYF
.	TRBV24-1	TRBJ2-2	CATSDGGRSTGELFF
once	TRBV30	TRBJ1-4	CACGPLGANEKLFF
many	TRBV15	TRBJ2-7	CATSRDRGSYEQYF
.	TRBV7-2	TRBJ2-2	CASSPTLARARAGELFF
.	TRBV9	TRBJ1-1	CASSVVGQGVTEAFF
.	TRBV6-1	TRBJ1-2	CASSEDRDGGWYGYTF
once	TRBV7-8	TRBJ2-5	CASIQRGPKETQYF
.	TRBV10-3	TRBJ1-4	CAISREPDEKLFF